This TCR beta chain originates from a study of blood T cells in healthy people across ages. The study, taken as a whole, reports: Strong correlation was found linking TCR beta diversity to naive T cell percentage.

The CDR3 totals 15 residues. V lost 5 bases to trimming and J lost 5 bases; unmatched junction nucleotides: 9. The germline V gene encodes CDR1 SGHVS and CDR2 FQNEAQ. This clonotype was counted between two and nine times. Antigen unknown. Then a second PCR, running roughly 6 to 12 cycles, was carried out with a sample-barcoded 5' primer and a J-beta primer mix. Every cDNA molecule bore a tag from a template-switch adaptor containing 12 random nucleotides. MiXCR, run by TCRdb on the 5' RACE reads, gives a single entry per CDR3 protein. The sample shows about 1 million distinct CDR3 sequences, around 43% of them seen only once.

J is TRBJ2-5 and V is TRBV7-8, with 9 bases matching TRBD1. Material for sequencing was blood. The sequence came from a woman aged 55 to 70 in good health. The CDR3 reads CASSRLTGGLETQYF. The CDR3 bases are TGTGCCAGCAGCCGTCTGACAGGGGGACTGGAGACCCAGTACTTC.